These 10 T cell receptor beta chains were sequenced from one sample in a study of cytomegalovirus exposure and HLA in healthy donors. Assay used: immunoSEQ multiplex PCR; TCRdb lists only in-frame clones, some missing. Of 110,000 to 150,000 clones listed, approximately 94% are singletons. Sequenced sample: PBMCs. The source of these receptors is a man between 18 and 29 years old in good health and CMV-seropositive.

The chain is built from TRBV5-8 and TRBJ1-5; unclear D gene. In germline, CDR1 is SGHTS, CDR2 YDEGEE. The CDR3 has 13 residues. The V end lost 8 bases, the J end lost 4 bases, and 13 bases lay between the germline ends. In DNA, the CDR3 is TGTGCCAGTGCTATTCGTAGAAATCAGCCCCAGCATTTT. Residues: CASAIRRNQPQHF.

V is TRBV30 and J is TRBJ1-2; D gene unclear. The V end was cut by 8 bases, the J end by 8 bases, with 21 bases between. The V gene's germline CDR1 is GTSNPN and CDR2 SVGIG (reference sequence). The CDR3 contains 13 residues. The CDR3 region is CARLDLSRGGYTF. DNA for the CDR3: TGTGCCAGACTGGACCTTTCAAGAGGGGGCTACACCTTC.

The table lists this clone with a count of one. This sequence joins TRBV7-8 and TRBJ2-1, with D possibly matching TRBD1 (6 bases). Looked up from germline, CDR1 is SGHVS and CDR2 is FQNEAQ. The CDR3 runs to 14 residues. V was clipped by 7 bases and J by 2 bases, with 12 bases between them. This CDR3 is CASNQGPAYNEQFF. The DNA for the CDR3 is TGTGCCAGCAACCAGGGGCCAGCCTACAATGAGCAGTTCTTC.

The chain couples TRBV7-2 to TRBJ2-6; TRBD2 might be the D (5 bases). Per germline, CDR1 SGHTA and CDR2 FQGNSA. The CDR3 totals 17 residues. Trimming took 5 bases from V and 0 from J, leaving 14 bases between them. CDR3 amino acids: CASSPLPGFSGANVLTF. CDR3 nucleotide sequence: TGTGCCAGCAGCCCCCTACCGGGATTCTCTGGGGCCAACGTCCTGACTTTC.

The chain couples TRBV5-1 to TRBJ1-2; 12 bases line up with TRBD1. The CDR3 extends over 17 amino acids. After removal of 4 bases from V and 0 bases from J, the junction contained 7 bases not matched to a gene. CDR1 and CDR2 from the germline V gene are SGHRS and YFSETQ. The CDR3 sequence: CASSPGTGGSANYGYTF. As DNA, the CDR3 is TGCGCCAGCAGCCCCGGGACAGGGGGCTCGGCTAACTATGGCTACACCTTC.

V gene TRBV5-1 combines with J gene TRBJ2-1; D remains ambiguous. The CDR3 contains 16 residues. V was cut by 6 bases and J by 0 bases, with 16 bases left in between. Germline CDR1 reads SGHRS; CDR2 reads YFSETQ. The CDR3 spells CASTQSSQSSYNEQFF. The CDR3 coding sequence is TGCGCCAGCACCCAAAGTAGCCAGAGCTCCTACAATGAGCAGTTCTTC.

This sequence joins TRBV27 and TRBJ2-3; 7 nucleotides match TRBD1. Germline V lookup: CDR1 MNHEY, CDR2 SMNVEV (reference sequence). Trimming cost V 3 bases and J 5 bases; bases outside gene matches: 11. This CDR3 is 16 amino acids long. CDR3 sequence: CASSLGNRGYGDTQYF. DNA of the CDR3: TGTGCCAGCAGTTTGGGGAACAGGGGATACGGAGATACGCAGTATTTT.

The V call is TRBV6-1, the J call TRBJ1-1; the D is unclear. The CDR3 length is 11 residues. V lost 3 bases and J 10 bases, leaving 9 bases between the germline ends. Germline V gene data show CDR1 as MNHNS and CDR2 as SASEGT. The CDR3 loop is CASSDRGLAFF. CDR3 DNA: TGTGCCAGCAGTGACCGGGGTCTAGCTTTCTTT.

This clone was counted a single time. This chain joins TRBV10-3 and TRBJ2-3; no definite D call. The germline gives CDR1 ENHRY, CDR2 SYGVKD. V shed 10 bases and J shed 1 base, with 12 bases lying between them. The length of the CDR3 is 13 residues. CDR3 residues: CATERSRTDTQYF. The CDR3, as DNA: TGTGCCACCGAGAGGTCACGCACAGATACGCAGTATTTT.

The rearrangement joins TRBV5-4 to TRBJ1-3; D is undetermined. Trimming stripped 0 bases from V and 0 bases from J, with 7 bases between. The CDR3 length is 15 residues. In germline, CDR1 is SGHNT, CDR2 YYREEE (reference sequence). The DNA of the CDR3 is TGTGCCAGCAGCTTGGGCGGCAGCTCTGGAAACACCATATATTTT. As protein: CASSLGGSSGNTIYF.